Sequencing of this T cell receptor beta chain was carried out in a study of T-cell reconstitution after alpha-beta-depleted transplantation in children. Findings and limits, study-wide: Among T cells one year after transplant, newly produced cells accounted for most counts and diversity. Several hundred expanded graft clones reportedly were the source of alpha-beta T cells about two months after transplant.

TCRbeta library preparation incorporated unique molecular identifiers. TCRdb called the PCR reads again in MiXCR, with one record for every CDR3 protein. The sample lists more than 400,000 distinct CDR3 sequences, 9.5% to 12% occurring once. About this clonotype itself: Its specificity is not known.

Sample: PBMCs, mostly from graft donor cells, taken 180 days after TCRalphabeta/CD19-depleted stem cell transplant. This clonotype originated in a female patient aged 2 to 10 who had a stem cell transplant for aplastic anemia, so the T cells may come from the graft donor.

In DNA form, the CDR3 reads TGTGCCAGCACCGTGACGGGGCTCAATCAGCCCCAGCATTTT. The encoded protein is CASTVTGLNQPQHF. The rearrangement uses TRBV7-2 and TRBJ1-5; tentatively, D is TRBD1 (5 bases). The CDR3 is 14 amino acids. Trimming shortened V by 7 bases and J by 3 bases, and 13 bases separated the two germline ends. The V gene's germline CDR1 is SGHTA and CDR2 FQGNSA.